This T cell receptor (beta chain) was sequenced in a study of shared clonotypes between healthy human individuals. Deep was the level at which the assay was run. Assay: immunoSEQ multiplex PCR; the TCRdb copy retains only in-frame clones and omits some. The repertoire holds 2 million to 3 million clones, roughly 92% seen once, with over 0.12% in the top ten. There are 13 residues in the CDR3. Trimming shortened V by 2 bases and J by 3 bases, and 8 bases separated the two germline ends. Per the germline V gene, CDR1 is MNHNY and CDR2 is SVGAGI (reference sequence). General study points: Though the depth was large, rarefaction showed that sorted-subset sequencing was incomplete.

With regard to this clone: Its antigen is not identified.

Material for sequencing was naive CD4+ T cells sorted from blood. Subset here: CD45RA+ positively selected. The sequence derives from a man younger than 30 in good health. V usage is TRBV6-6 and J usage is TRBJ2-7, with D tentatively TRBD1 (6 bases). The CDR3 sequence: CASSYQDSYEQYF. DNA of the CDR3: TGTGCCAGCAGTTACCAGGACAGCTACGAGCAGTACTTC.